The 17 T cell receptor beta chains below all came from one sample that was sequenced in a study of glioma-infiltrating T cells after dendritic cell vaccination. The assay was immunoSEQ multiplex PCR, and TCRdb's table has in-frame clones only and misses some. The data contain 85,000 to 95,000 clones, about nine tenths of them singletons. This specimen was blood, taken before dendritic cell vaccination. These receptors all stem from a human donor with glioblastoma.

The CDR3 reads CASSSKTGSPFGYTF. CDR3 DNA sequence: TGTGCCAGCAGCTCCAAGACAGGTTCCCCCTTCGGTTACACCTTC. The chain employs TRBV7-2 and TRBJ1-2; weak D call: TRBD1 (6 bases). V was shortened by 4 bases and J by 11 bases, with 23 bases between the two germline ends. Germline V lookup: CDR1 SGHTA, CDR2 FQGNSA. This CDR3 is built from 15 residues. Drawing the rest from reference TRBV7-2 and TRBJ1-2, the complete variable domain is GAGVSQSPSNKVTEKGKDVELRCDPISGHTALYWYRQSLGQGLEFLIYFQGNSAPDKSGLPSDRFSAERTGGSVSTLTIQRTQQEDSAVYLCASSSKTGSPFGYTFGSGTRLTVV.

The chain couples TRBV29-1 to TRBJ2-2, with 7 bases matching TRBD1. The CDR3 has 16 amino acids. Unmatched junction bases numbered 9, after V lost 5 bases and J lost 0 bases. Looked up from germline, CDR1 is SQVTM and CDR2 is ANQGSEA. CDR3 in amino acids: CSVTDRVRANTGELFF. Here the CDR3 DNA reads TGCAGCGTTACTGACAGGGTGAGAGCGAACACCGGGGAGCTGTTTTTT.

The rearrangement uses TRBV2 and TRBJ1-2, with D perhaps TRBD1 (5 bases). The germline V gene has CDR1 SNHLY and CDR2 FYNNEI. V gave up 1 base and J gave up 7 bases, with 16 bases separating them. The CDR3 sequence is 15 residues long. The CDR3 loop reads CASSEGEGRRIGYTF. The DNA of the CDR3 is TGTGCCAGCAGTGAAGGGGAGGGGAGGCGAATTGGCTACACCTTC.

The chain links TRBV4-1 to TRBJ2-1; 7 bases are shared with TRBD2. The V and J ends lost 0 bases and 0 bases, in that order; junction bases with no gene match: 5. From germline, CDR1 is MGHRA and CDR2 YSYEKL. This CDR3 has 17 residues. CDR3 in amino acids: CASSQDRLADSYNEQFF. The CDR3 bases are TGCGCCAGCAGCCAAGATCGGCTAGCGGACTCCTACAATGAGCAGTTCTTC.

This chain joins TRBV6-1 and TRBJ1-2, with a tentative D call TRBD1 (5 bases). Trimming stripped 6 bases from V and 7 bases from J, with 15 bases between. This CDR3 is built from 13 residues. Looked up from germline, CDR1 is MNHNS and CDR2 is SASEGT. The CDR3 protein is CASSLGGAFGYTF. Here the CDR3 DNA reads TGTGCCAGCAGCTTGGGAGGGGCGTTTGGCTACACCTTC.

This rearrangement joins TRBV30 to TRBJ1-4, with D possibly being TRBD1 (5 bases). V was trimmed by 5 bases and J by 8 bases, leaving 12 bases between them. Germline V gene sequence: CDR1 GTSNPN, CDR2 SVGIG (reference sequence). The CDR3 totals 12 residues. The CDR3: CAWGAGPEKLFF. The CDR3 DNA reads as TGTGCCTGGGGGGCAGGGCCCGAAAAACTGTTTTTT.

V gene TRBV5-1 combines with J gene TRBJ2-7; tentatively, D is TRBD2 (5 bases). The V gene's germline CDR1 is SGHRS and CDR2 YFSETQ. CDR3 length equals 13 residues. Trimming stripped 1 base from V and 5 bases from J, with 10 bases between. CDR3 region: CASSLWTANEQYF. For the CDR3, the DNA is TGCGCCAGCAGCTTGTGGACTGCGAACGAGCAGTACTTC. The full variable domain, in which reference TRBV5-1 and TRBJ2-7 provide the parts outside the CDR3, is KAGVTQTPRYLIKTRGQQVTLSCSPISGHRSVSWYQQTPGQGLQFLFEYFSETQRNKGNFPGRFSGRQFSNSRSEMNVSTLELGDSALYLCASSLWTANEQYFGPGTRLTVT.

Points on this clone: Mismatch with germline at one junction end may stem from a read error. The rearrangement links TRBV7-6 to TRBJ2-2; D remains ambiguous. The CDR3 is made up of 12 amino acids. Germline values: CDR1 SGHVS, CDR2 FNYEAQ. The CDR3 DNA reads TGTGCCAGCAGCTTAAACAGCGGGGAGCTGTTTTTT. It encodes CASSLNSGELFF.

Worth noting for this clone: An end of the junction does not agree with germline; a read error may underlie this. The chain combines TRBV15 with TRBJ1-3; TRBD1 matches at 7 bases. Germline V gene sequence: CDR1 LNHNV, CDR2 YYDKDF (reference sequence). This CDR3 is built from 12 residues. DNA for the CDR3: TGCACAAGGGGGCGATCTGGAAACACCATATATTTT. Protein sequence: CTRGRSGNTIYF.

The chain employs TRBV7-2 and TRBJ1-2; 9 positions match TRBD1. In germline, CDR1 is SGHTA, CDR2 FQGNSA. The CDR3 totals 14 residues. V was clipped by 3 bases and J by 5 bases; unmatched bases: 4. For the CDR3, the DNA is TGTGCCAGCAGCTTCGACAGGGGGGGATATGGCTACACCTTC. Translating gives CASSFDRGGYGYTF.

Details on this clone: Since a much larger clone is just one base distant, this may be a read error. The V gene is TRBV7-3, the J gene TRBJ1-1; maybe TRBD1 (5 bases). CDR3 length: 13 residues. Trimming shortened V by 5 bases and J by 1 base, and 8 bases separated the two germline ends. Germline CDR1 and CDR2: SGHTA and FQGTGA. CDR3 region: CASSQQANTEAFF. DNA of the CDR3: TGTGCCAGCAGCCAACAGGCGAACACTGAAGCTTTCTTT.

V is TRBV7-3 and J is TRBJ2-1, with 8 bases matching TRBD1. Germline values: CDR1 SGHTA, CDR2 FQGTGA. The CDR3 has 17 amino acids. J was trimmed by 7 bases and V by 1 base; bases with no gene match: 12. In nucleotides, the CDR3 is TGTGCCAGCAGCTTAAATTCAGGGGGCGAGTTTGGAAATGAGCAGTTCTTC. Translated, it gives CASSLNSGGEFGNEQFF.

This clone has a single count. This chain joins TRBV5-4 and TRBJ2-5; D unclear. This CDR3 has 16 amino acids. Germline V CDR1 and CDR2: SGHNT, YYREEE (reference sequence). Trimming took 4 bases from V and 4 from J, leaving 20 bases between them. The CDR3 DNA reads TGTGCCAGCAGCCGAGGCGCCAAAGAAAGAGGAGAGACCCAGTACTTC. Its protein is CASSRGAKERGETQYF.

V is TRBV2 and J is TRBJ2-3; no clear D gene. Germline values: CDR1 SNHLY, CDR2 FYNNEI. This CDR3 has 14 residues. The V and J ends lost 6 bases and 0 bases respectively, with 10 bases between them. CDR3 region: CASRQVPSTDTQYF. CDR3 in DNA: TGTGCCAGCAGACAAGTCCCTAGCACAGATACGCAGTATTTT.

The chain has TRBV19 and TRBJ1-5; TRBD1 aligns across 7 bases. The CDR3 has 18 amino acids. V was pared by 1 base and J by 2 bases, with 11 bases of the junction left unmatched. Germline CDR1 and CDR2: LNHDA and SQIVND (reference sequence). The CDR3, as DNA: TGTGCCAGTAGTATAGTCCCCACAGGGGCGAGGGGCAATCAGCCCCAGCATTTT. Translation: CASSIVPTGARGNQPQHF.

The chain combines TRBV7-3 with TRBJ2-7; 7 bases align to TRBD1. Germline lookup yields CDR1 SGHTA and CDR2 FQGTGA. The CDR3 consists of 14 residues. With 5 bases clipped from V and 6 bases from J, the junction kept 10 bases outside the gene matches. CDR3 sequence: CASSLRQGSGEQYF. CDR3 in DNA: TGTGCCAGCAGCCTCCGACAGGGCAGCGGCGAGCAGTACTTC.

This chain joins TRBV14 and TRBJ2-3, with D perhaps matching TRBD2 (7 bases). V was pared by 0 bases and J by 3 bases, with 13 bases between. Germline-derived CDR1 and CDR2 are SGHDN and FVKESK. The CDR3 has 16 amino acids. The CDR3 coding sequence is TGTGCCAGCAGCCAAGATCCGGGGGGCCCGACAGATACGCAGTATTTT. Protein sequence: CASSQDPGGPTDTQYF.